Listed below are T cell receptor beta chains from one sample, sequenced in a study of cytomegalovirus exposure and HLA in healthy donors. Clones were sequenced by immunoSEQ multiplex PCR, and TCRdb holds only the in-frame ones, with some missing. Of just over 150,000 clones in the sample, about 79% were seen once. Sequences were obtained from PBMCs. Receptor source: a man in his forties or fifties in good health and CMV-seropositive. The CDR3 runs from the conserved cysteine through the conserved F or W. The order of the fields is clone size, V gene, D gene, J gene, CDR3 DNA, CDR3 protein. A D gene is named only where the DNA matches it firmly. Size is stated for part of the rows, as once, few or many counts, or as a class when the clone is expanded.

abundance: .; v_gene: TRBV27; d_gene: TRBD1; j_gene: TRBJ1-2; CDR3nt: TGTGCCAGCAGCACCTTCTGGGACAGGCGTTCTAACTATGGCTACACCTTC; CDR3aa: CASSTFWDRRSNYGYTF
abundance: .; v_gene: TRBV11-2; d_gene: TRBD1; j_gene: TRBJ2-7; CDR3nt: TGTGCCAGCAGCTCCCGGGACAGTGCCGCCTACGAGCAGTACTTC; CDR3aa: CASSSRDSAAYEQYF
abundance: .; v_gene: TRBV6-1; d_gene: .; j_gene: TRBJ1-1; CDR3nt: TGTGCCAGCAGTGAAGCTGTGAGGGCCGCAGCTTTCTTT; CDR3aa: CASSEAVRAAAFF
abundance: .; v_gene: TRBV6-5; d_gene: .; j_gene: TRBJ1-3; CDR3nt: TGTGCCAGCAGTCCTACAGGGAGCTCTGGAAACACCATATATTTT; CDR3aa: CASSPTGSSGNTIYF
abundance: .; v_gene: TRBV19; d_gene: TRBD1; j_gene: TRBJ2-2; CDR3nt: TGTGCCAGTACCAAACCCGGGACAGCGAACACCGGGGAGCTGTTTTTT; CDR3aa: CASTKPGTANTGELFF
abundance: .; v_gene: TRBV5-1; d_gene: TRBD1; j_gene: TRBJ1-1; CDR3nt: TGCGCCAGCAGCCCAGGACAGGGAAGCACTGAAGCTTTCTTT; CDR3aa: CASSPGQGSTEAFF
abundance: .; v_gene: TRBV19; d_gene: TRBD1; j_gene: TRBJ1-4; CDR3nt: TGTGCCAGTAGTCTGGCCGGGACAGGGCTTGAAAAACTGTTTTTT; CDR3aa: CASSLAGTGLEKLFF
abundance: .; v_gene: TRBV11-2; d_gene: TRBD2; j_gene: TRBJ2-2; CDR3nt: TGTGCCAGCAGCTTCGGACTAGCGGGTCTGGCGGAGCTGTTTTTT; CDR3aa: CASSFGLAGLAELFF
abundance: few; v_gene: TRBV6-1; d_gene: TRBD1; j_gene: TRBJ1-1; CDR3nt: TGTGCCAGCAGCTCTTCCTCGACAGGGGGCATTGAAGCTTTCTTT; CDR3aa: CASSSSSTGGIEAFF
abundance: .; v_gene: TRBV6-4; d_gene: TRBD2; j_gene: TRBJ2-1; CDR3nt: TGTGCCAGCAGTCGCGAGGGGACTAGCGGGAGGATTGGGCGGGACAATGAGCAGTTCTTC; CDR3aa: CASSREGTSGRIGRDNEQFF
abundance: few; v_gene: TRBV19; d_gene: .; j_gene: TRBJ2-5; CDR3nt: TGTGCCAGTAGTAGTGGGTTTAGCGTAGAGACCCAGTACTTC; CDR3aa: CASSSGFSVETQYF
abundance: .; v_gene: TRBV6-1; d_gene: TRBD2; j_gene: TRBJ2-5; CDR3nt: TGTGCCAGCAGTGAAGCAGGGACTAGCGGGGTATGGGAGACCCAGTACTTC; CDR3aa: CASSEAGTSGVWETQYF
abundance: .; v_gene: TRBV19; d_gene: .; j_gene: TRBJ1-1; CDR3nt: TGTGCCAGTAGTATAGACTTCTACACTGAAGCTTTCTTT; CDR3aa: CASSIDFYTEAFF
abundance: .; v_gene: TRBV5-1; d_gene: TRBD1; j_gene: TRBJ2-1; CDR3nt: TGCGCCAGCAGCGGGGGACAGACCTACAATGAGCAGTTCTTC; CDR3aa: CASSGGQTYNEQFF
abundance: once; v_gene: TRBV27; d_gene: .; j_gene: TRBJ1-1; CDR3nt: TGTGCCAGTAGCCCCCAGGGGAACACTGAAGCTTTCTTT; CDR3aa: CASSPQGNTEAFF
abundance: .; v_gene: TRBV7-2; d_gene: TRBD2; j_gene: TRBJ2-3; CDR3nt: TGTGCCAGCAGCCATCGGACTAGCACGCAGTATTTT; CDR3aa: CASSHRTSTQYF
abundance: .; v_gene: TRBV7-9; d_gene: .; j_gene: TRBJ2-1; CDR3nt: TGTGCCAGCAGCTTACTAGGCACCCCACTTGAGCAGTTCTTC; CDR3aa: CASSLLGTPLEQFF
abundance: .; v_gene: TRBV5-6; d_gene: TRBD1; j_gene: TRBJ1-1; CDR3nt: TGTGCCAGCAGCTTGGCCTGGGGGACAGGGGGCGCCGGCTTTGTAGCTTTCTTT; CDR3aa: CASSLAWGTGGAGFVAFF
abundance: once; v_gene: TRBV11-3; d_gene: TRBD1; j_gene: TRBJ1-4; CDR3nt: TGTGCCAGCAGCTTAGGTGCCACAGGGGGGAATGAAAAACTGTTTTTT; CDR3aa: CASSLGATGGNEKLFF
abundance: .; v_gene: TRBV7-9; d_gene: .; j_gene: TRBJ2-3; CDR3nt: TGTGCCAGCAGCTTAGAGAGTTCGCGCACAGATACGCAGTATTTT; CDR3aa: CASSLESSRTDTQYF